These T cell receptor beta chains were read from a single sample in a study of cytomegalovirus exposure and HLA in healthy donors. Profiled with immunoSEQ multiplex PCR; TCRdb holds only in-frame clones, not every one. Its listing shows about 130,000 clones. Sequenced input: PBMCs. The receptors come from a woman between 40 and 50 years old in good health and CMV-seropositive. CDR3s include the opening cysteine and the closing phenylalanine or tryptophan. D genes are given only for firm matches.

j_call: TRBJ2-7
d_call: TRBD2
v_call: TRBV2
cdr3_aa: CASSELAGYSYEQYF
cdr3_nt: TGTGCCAGCAGTGAACTAGCGGGGTACTCCTACGAGCAGTACTTC

j_call: TRBJ1-2
d_call: TRBD1
v_call: TRBV30
cdr3_aa: CAWSQTGDRGDGYTF
cdr3_nt: TGTGCCTGGAGTCAAACTGGGGACAGGGGGGATGGCTACACCTTC

j_call: TRBJ2-7
d_call: TRBD1
v_call: TRBV19
cdr3_aa: CASSMGRGRDEQYF
cdr3_nt: TGTGCCAGTAGTATGGGCAGGGGGCGCGACGAGCAGTACTTC

j_call: TRBJ1-5
d_call: TRBD1
v_call: TRBV18
cdr3_aa: CASSDTGANQPQHF
cdr3_nt: TGTGCCAGCTCAGACACAGGGGCCAATCAGCCCCAGCATTTT

j_call: TRBJ1-1
d_call: .
v_call: TRBV28
cdr3_aa: CASSLGQRGTEAFF
cdr3_nt: TGTGCCAGCAGTCTAGGACAGAGAGGTACTGAAGCTTTCTTT

j_call: TRBJ2-5
d_call: .
v_call: TRBV5-1
cdr3_aa: CASSEASGMGTQYF
cdr3_nt: TGCGCCAGCAGCGAGGCGTCGGGGATGGGGACCCAGTACTTC

j_call: TRBJ2-1
d_call: TRBD2
v_call: TRBV19
cdr3_aa: CASTTSGNNEQFF
cdr3_nt: TGTGCCAGTACCACTAGCGGGAACAATGAGCAGTTCTTC

j_call: TRBJ2-1
d_call: TRBD2
v_call: TRBV5-4
cdr3_aa: CASSLSSGSGNEQFF
cdr3_nt: TGTGCCAGCAGCTTGTCCAGCGGGAGTGGCAATGAGCAGTTCTTC

j_call: TRBJ2-7
d_call: TRBD1
v_call: TRBV6-1
cdr3_aa: CASSSGQGIWEQYF
cdr3_nt: TGTGCCAGCAGCTCGGGACAGGGAATTTGGGAGCAGTACTTC

j_call: TRBJ2-1
d_call: TRBD2
v_call: TRBV27
cdr3_aa: CASSSPGREDGEQFF
cdr3_nt: TGTGCCAGCAGTTCCCCAGGGCGGGAGGACGGTGAGCAGTTCTTC

j_call: TRBJ1-1
d_call: TRBD1
v_call: TRBV11-1
cdr3_aa: CASSSRDRGPGTEAFF
cdr3_nt: TGTGCCAGCAGCTCCCGGGACAGGGGGCCGGGGACTGAAGCTTTCTTT

j_call: TRBJ2-7
d_call: .
v_call: TRBV27
cdr3_aa: CASSFGLYYEQYF
cdr3_nt: TGTGCCAGCAGTTTTGGACTATACTACGAGCAGTACTTC

j_call: TRBJ2-7
d_call: TRBD1
v_call: TRBV7-9
cdr3_aa: CASSRQGPTYEQYF
cdr3_nt: TGTGCCAGCAGCAGACAGGGACCTACCTACGAGCAGTACTTC

j_call: TRBJ2-7
d_call: TRBD1
v_call: TRBV9
cdr3_aa: CASSAGTGPYEQYF
cdr3_nt: TGTGCCAGCAGCGCGGGGACAGGGCCCTACGAGCAGTACTTC